Included here is one T cell receptor beta chain sequence, with context. Its specificity is unknown. Between the trimmed V and J ends, which lost 1 base and 0 bases, there was a span of 8 bases. This CDR3 is 16 amino acids long. Germline-derived CDR1 and CDR2 are SGHRS and YFSETQ. This entry comes from a study of shared clonotypes between healthy human individuals. Turning to the study itself: Plates per donor: three CD4 naive, three CD4 memory, two CD8 naive, one CD8 memory.

Study-level points and caveats: The study found 4.5% to 5% of naive CD4 clonotypes shared across a handful of donors.

Produced via immunoSEQ multiplex PCR; TCRdb's table is partial and in-frame only. The table lists about 2 million clones, roughly 95% of them singletons. This chain links TRBV5-1 with TRBJ2-6; D ambiguous. The TCR comes from a man aged 18 to 35 in good health. The sequenced sample consisted of naive CD4+ T cells sorted from blood. Subset reported: CD45RA+ positively selected. The CDR3 DNA sequence: TGCGCCAGCAGCTTGCTAGACACCTCTGGGGCCAACGTCCTGACTTTC. Its translation is CASSLLDTSGANVLTF.